The 30 T cell receptor beta chains given below trace back to one sample, sequenced in a study of cytomegalovirus exposure and HLA in healthy donors. The PCR was carried out with 60 Vbeta primers and 13 Jbeta primers. Produced via immunoSEQ multiplex PCR; TCRdb's table is partial and in-frame only. This table has about 43,000 clones, 51% appearing once. The sequencing input was PBMCs. These receptors originate from a man aged 55-75 years in good health and CMV-seronegative.

This clone was counted a single time. V gene TRBV30 combines with J gene TRBJ2-3; D remains ambiguous. Trimming left V 0 bases short and J 2 bases short, with 6 bases between. Germline values: CDR1 GTSNPN, CDR2 SVGIG (reference sequence). The CDR3 extends over 13 amino acids. CDR3 loop: CAWSVRLTDTQYF. The CDR3 nucleotides read TGTGCCTGGAGTGTCAGACTCACAGATACGCAGTATTTT.

This clone was detected a few times. The chain recombines TRBV9 with TRBJ2-3; 7 nucleotides align to TRBD1. After removal of 4 bases from V and 1 base from J, the junction contained 6 bases not matched to a gene. This CDR3 has 15 residues. Germline lookup yields CDR1 SGDLS and CDR2 YYNGEE. The CDR3 DNA follows: TGTGCCAGCAGCCCAACAGGGGTTCGCACAGATACGCAGTATTTT. Its protein is CASSPTGVRTDTQYF.

This clone has just a few counts. A far larger clone is one base from this, pointing to a likely read error. Without the conserved terminal phenylalanine or tryptophan, this CDR3 likely stems from a read error. V gene TRBV4-1 combines with J gene TRBJ1-4; D is undetermined. Per germline, CDR1 MGHRA and CDR2 YSYEKL. Trimming took 1 base from V and 5 from J, leaving 5 bases between them. The CDR3 runs to 13 residues. The CDR3 protein is CASSQGRNEKLFV. The CDR3 DNA sequence: TGCGCCAGCAGCCAAGGCAGGAATGAAAAACTGTTTGTT.

This rearrangement joins TRBV30 to TRBJ1-4; no firm D call. Trimming shortened V by 3 bases and J by 5 bases, and 10 bases separated the two germline ends. Per germline, CDR1 GTSNPN and CDR2 SVGIG (reference sequence). This CDR3 is 13 amino acids long. The CDR3 region has the DNA TGTGCCTGGAGCGAGGCATTAAATGAAAAACTGTTTTTT. It encodes CAWSEALNEKLFF.

The V gene is TRBV25-1, the J gene TRBJ1-1, with a weak D call TRBD1 (5 bases). The CDR3 sequence is 14 residues long. V gave up 6 bases and J gave up 5 bases, with 16 bases separating them. Germline assignment: CDR1 MGHDK and CDR2 SYGVNS. This CDR3 is CASRNRAGWTEAFF. The CDR3 nucleotides read TGTGCCAGCAGAAACCGGGCAGGGTGGACTGAAGCTTTCTTT.

This clone was counted between two and nine times. The chain employs TRBV2 and TRBJ1-5; 7 bases are shared with TRBD1. The CDR3 totals 14 residues. Germline assignment: CDR1 SNHLY and CDR2 FYNNEI. V lost 6 bases to trimming and J lost 4 bases; unmatched junction nucleotides: 6. CDR3 bases: TGTGCCAGCAGCGGGACAGTTGGGAATCAGCCCCAGCATTTT. The encoded protein is CASSGTVGNQPQHF.

The chain carries TRBV4-1 and TRBJ1-4; TRBD1 is a possible D gene (6 bases). This CDR3 comprises 16 residues. The V end lost 1 base, the J end lost 6 bases, and 15 bases lay between the germline ends. Germline V lookup: CDR1 MGHRA, CDR2 YSYEKL. This CDR3 reads CASSQGDIRGDEKLFF. CDR3 DNA sequence: TGCGCCAGCAGCCAAGGGGACATCCGGGGTGATGAAAAACTGTTTTTT.

The genes are TRBV6-6 and TRBJ2-7; perhaps TRBD2 as D (7 bases). The V and J ends lost 6 bases and 6 bases respectively, with 12 bases between them. Germline V lookup: CDR1 MNHNY, CDR2 SVGAGI (reference sequence). CDR3 length: 12 residues. DNA of the CDR3: TGTGCCAGCAGCGTAGGGGGGGGCGAGCAGTACTTC. Amino acids: CASSVGGGEQYF.

This chain uses TRBV29-1 with TRBJ2-3, with D possibly matching TRBD2 (6 bases). The CDR3 sequence is 13 residues long. The V end lost 3 bases, the J end lost 1 base, and 8 bases lay between the germline ends. In germline, CDR1 is SQVTM, CDR2 ANQGSEA. The CDR3 region is CSVDGGGTDTQYF. CDR3 nucleotides: TGCAGCGTTGATGGCGGGGGCACAGATACGCAGTATTTT.

This clone was seen a few times. The V gene is TRBV5-6, the J gene TRBJ2-3; D call uncertain. V lost 3 bases, J lost 2 bases, and 7 bases lay in between. The CDR3 is 13 amino acids. The germline V gene encodes CDR1 SGHDT and CDR2 YYEEEE. CDR3 sequence reads: CASSSYFTDTQYF. DNA of the CDR3: TGTGCCAGCAGCTCCTACTTCACAGATACGCAGTATTTT.

This clone was seen once. The gene calls are TRBV2 and TRBJ2-7, with 10 nucleotides matching TRBD2. Germline CDR1 reads SNHLY; CDR2 reads FYNNEI. The CDR3 contains 16 residues. V was clipped by 3 bases and J by 2 bases; unmatched bases: 7. CDR3 DNA: TGTGCCAGCAGTGAGTTAGCGGGAGGTATGACCTACGAGCAGTACTTC. Its translation is CASSELAGGMTYEQYF.

This clone was recorded only once. The chain couples TRBV2 to TRBJ2-5, with D possibly TRBD2 on 5 matching bases. Germline CDR1 reads SNHLY; CDR2 reads FYNNEI. With 2 bases removed from V and 3 bases from J, the gap between germline ends came to 13 bases. The CDR3 is made up of 15 amino acids. CDR3 amino acids: CASSELSSREETQYF. The CDR3 DNA is TGTGCCAGCAGTGAATTATCTTCGCGGGAAGAGACCCAGTACTTC.

This chain connects TRBV5-1 to TRBJ1-2; TRBD1 matches 10 bases. The CDR3 has 15 amino acids. Germline V gene sequence: CDR1 SGHRS, CDR2 YFSETQ. J lost 3 bases, V lost 1 base, and 3 bases had no gene match. The CDR3 sequence: CASSLRTGGDYGYTF. In DNA form, the CDR3 reads TGCGCCAGCAGCTTGCGGACAGGGGGGGACTATGGCTACACCTTC.

The V gene is TRBV30, the J gene TRBJ2-5; D is possibly TRBD2 (5 bases). The germline V and J ends were trimmed by 4 bases and 2 bases, with 11 bases remaining between them. Germline V gene data show CDR1 as GTSNPN and CDR2 as SVGIG (reference sequence). The CDR3 consists of 13 residues. The CDR3 DNA follows: TGTGCCTGGAACCCGGGATTACAAGAGACCCAGTACTTC. Translation: CAWNPGLQETQYF.

The J gene is TRBJ1-2, the V gene TRBV29-1; D gene ambiguous. Germline V CDR1 and CDR2: SQVTM, ANQGSEA. The V end was cut by 6 bases, the J end by 2 bases, with 13 bases between. CDR3 length: 13 residues. The CDR3 DNA reads TGCAGCGTGGGTGCCCAGGAAAACTATGGCTACACCTTC. Its protein product is CSVGAQENYGYTF.

CDR3 sequence: CAWSGGTVTEAFF. CDR3 coding DNA: TGTGCCTGGAGTGGAGGGACAGTCACTGAAGCTTTCTTT. V gene TRBV30 combines with J gene TRBJ1-1; 7 bases map to TRBD1. The CDR3 spans 13 residues. V was pared by 1 base and J by 4 bases, with 3 bases of the junction left unmatched. The germline CDR1 and CDR2 sequences are GTSNPN and SVGIG (reference sequence). The variable domain in full, completed from reference TRBV30 and TRBJ1-1, reads SQTIHQWPATLVQPVGSPLSLECTVEGTSNPNLYWYRQAAGRGLQLLFYSVGIGQISSEVPQNLSASRPQDRQFILSSKKLLLSDSGFYLCAWSGGTVTEAFFGQGTRLTVV.

The V gene is TRBV28, the J gene TRBJ2-7, with 10 positions matching TRBD1. Germline CDR1 and CDR2: MDHEN and SYDVKM. This CDR3 contains 14 residues. Trimming at V came to 7 bases and at J to 1 base, leaving 4 bases not matched to a gene. CDR3: CASIGTGDSYEQYF. DNA for the CDR3: TGTGCCAGCATCGGGACAGGGGATTCCTACGAGCAGTACTTC.

This clone was counted between two and nine times. V gene TRBV30 combines with J gene TRBJ1-1; D not certain. V lost 4 bases to trimming and J lost 10 bases, with 16 bases between them. Germline CDR1 and CDR2: GTSNPN and SVGIG (reference sequence). The length of the CDR3 is 12 residues. CDR3 residues: CAWKRAGNVAFF. In nucleotides, the CDR3 is TGTGCCTGGAAGAGGGCAGGTAATGTAGCTTTCTTT.

In this sample, this clone turned up a few times. This chain joins TRBV2 and TRBJ2-1; 11 bases match TRBD2. CDR1 and CDR2 (germline): SNHLY, FYNNEI. The V segment lost 5 bases and the J segment 0 bases; nucleotides outside the gene matches: 3. The CDR3 is made up of 16 amino acids. This chain's CDR3 is CASSSTSGDSYNEQFF. CDR3 nucleotide sequence: TGTGCCAGCAGTTCGACTAGCGGGGACTCCTACAATGAGCAGTTCTTC.

This sequence joins TRBV11-2 and TRBJ1-1; 8 bases are a match to TRBD1. This CDR3 region has 17 residues. Unmatched junction bases numbered 16, after V lost 5 bases and J lost 5 bases. The V gene's germline CDR1 is SGHAT and CDR2 FQNNGV. The CDR3: CASSPTLPGQGGTEAFF. CDR3 DNA sequence: TGTGCCAGCAGCCCTACTTTACCTGGACAGGGAGGGACTGAAGCTTTCTTT.

This clone turned up a few times. The chain is built from TRBV7-9 and TRBJ2-5; TRBD2 agrees at 8 bases. CDR1 is SEHNR, CDR2 FQNEAQ, per germline (reference sequence). The V segment lost 1 base and the J segment 2 bases; nucleotides outside the gene matches: 9. The length of the CDR3 is 17 residues. Here the CDR3 DNA reads TGTGCCAGCAGCTTAGGAGTAGCGGGATCAAGGCAAGAGACCCAGTACTTC. Its protein product is CASSLGVAGSRQETQYF. Together with reference TRBV7-9 and TRBJ2-5, the CDR3 gives the full variable domain: DTGVSQNPRHKITKRGQNVTFRCDPISEHNRLYWYRQTLGQGPEFLTYFQNEAQLEKSRLLSDRFSAERPKGSFSTLEIQRTEQGDSAMYLCASSLGVAGSRQETQYFGPGTRLLVL.

This clone has only a few counts. The chain links TRBV2 to TRBJ2-7, with 7 nucleotides matching TRBD2. The CDR3 has 14 residues. Germline CDR1 SNHLY, CDR2 FYNNEI. The ends lost 3 bases at V and 4 bases at J; junction bases unmatched: 6. CDR3: CASSEVGGRYEQYF. For the CDR3, the DNA is TGTGCCAGCAGTGAGGTGGGCGGGAGATACGAGCAGTACTTC.

DNA for the CDR3: TGTGCCAGCAGTCCGGACGGGGATAACTATGGCTACACCTTC. This encodes CASSPDGDNYGYTF. The rearrangement joins TRBV25-1 to TRBJ1-2; D not resolved. Trimming shortened V by 5 bases and J by 1 base, and 11 bases separated the two germline ends. The germline CDR1 and CDR2 sequences are MGHDK and SYGVNS. The CDR3 consists of 14 residues.

The chain carries TRBV6-1 and TRBJ1-5; TRBD1 agrees at 7 bases. V trimming: 8 bases; J trimming: 1 base; junction bases outside the gene matches: 2. CDR1 MNHNS and CDR2 SASEGT come from the germline V gene. This CDR3 is 13 amino acids long. Here the CDR3 DNA reads TGTGCCAGCCAGGACAGGAGCAATCAGCCCCAGCATTTT. The encoded protein is CASQDRSNQPQHF.

The table lists this clone with a few counts. The chain carries TRBV19 and TRBJ2-7, with 8 bases lining up with TRBD2. V lost 2 bases and J lost 2; bases outside the gene matches: 2. CDR1 and CDR2 (germline): LNHDA, SQIVND (reference sequence). CDR3 size: 14 residues. The chain's CDR3 is CASSISSGPYEQYF. In DNA form, the CDR3 reads TGTGCCAGTAGTATATCTAGCGGGCCCTACGAGCAGTACTTC.

This chain connects TRBV4-3 to TRBJ2-2, with D uncertain. V was cut by 1 base and J by 0 bases, with 9 bases left in between. The germline V gene has CDR1 LGHNA and CDR2 YSLEER. CDR3 length: 16 amino acids. The CDR3 DNA sequence: TGCGCCAGCAGCCAAGCAGTGTTCGCGAACACCGGGGAGCTGTTTTTT. It is translated as CASSQAVFANTGELFF.

This chain links TRBV2 with TRBJ1-1, with D possibly being TRBD1 (5 bases). Trimming removed 6 bases from V and 0 bases from J, with 11 bases in between. Germline loops: CDR1 SNHLY, CDR2 FYNNEI. The CDR3 is 14 residues long. CDR3 protein: CASRTGHMNTEAFF. The CDR3 DNA is TGTGCCAGCAGGACCGGACACATGAACACTGAAGCTTTCTTT.

The rearrangement uses TRBV29-1 and TRBJ1-5, with D possibly being TRBD1 (5 bases). V lost 7 bases, J lost 0 bases, and 7 bases lay in between. There are 12 residues in the CDR3. Germline V gene lookup returns CDR1 SQVTM and CDR2 ANQGSEA. The CDR3, as DNA: TGCAGCGCGGGACTTAGCAATCAGCCCCAGCATTTT. Protein product: CSAGLSNQPQHF.

In this sample, this clone turned up a few times. The rearrangement links TRBV7-2 to TRBJ1-1; D is unclear. Per the germline V gene, CDR1 is SGHTA and CDR2 is FQGNSA. The CDR3 is made up of 13 amino acids. Trimming stripped 3 bases from V and 2 bases from J, with 7 bases between. CDR3 sequence reads: CASSFDSNTEAFF. The CDR3 nucleotides are TGTGCCAGCAGCTTCGACTCAAACACTGAAGCTTTCTTT.

This clone was seen a handful of times. The sample has other DNA sequences that encode this CDR3 too. The V and J genes are TRBV5-1 and TRBJ1-1, with D possibly matching TRBD1 (5 bases). This CDR3 has 13 residues. Germline V lookup: CDR1 SGHRS, CDR2 YFSETQ. The V and J ends lost 5 bases and 1 base respectively, with 9 bases between them. The CDR3 protein is CASSFQGNTEAFF. The CDR3 nucleotides are TGCGCCAGCAGTTTTCAGGGGAACACTGAAGCTTTCTTT.